This TCR beta chain was recovered during a study of blood T cell repertoires in COVID-19 (dated by TCRdb to between 2020 and 2021). In terms of the full investigation: The collaborator samples originated in the United States, Italy and Spain and spanned the acute and convalescent phases of COVID-19. Where available, HLA class I and class II types were taken from metadata supplied by the sample provider and were not determined by assay-based typing. A freely available public database, intended as a resource for researchers studying the immune response to SARS-CoV-2, is where the repertoires were released. A de-identified subject ID, COVID-19 status, age in years and sex were almost always included in the sample metadata. The samples were drawn from two sources: the first 160 participants of the ongoing ImmuneRACE study, and some 1,300 subjects contributed by 6 global collaborators. The dataset comprised deeply sampled blood TCRbeta repertoires from subjects exposed to, actively infected with, or recovered from COVID-19. The prospective study material was composed of cDNA or gDNA derived from T cells, B-cell-depleted T cells, or PBMCs. What the study reported, not specific to this receptor: How much clinical and demographic metadata was included differed by source and by participant, and the metadata was provided uncurated.

Each collaborating institution followed its own protocols to collect whole blood in K2EDTA tubes. Collaborator samples were shipped for TCRbeta analysis as frozen whole blood, isolated PBMCs, or DNA extracted from either sample type. TCRbeta CDR3 regions were amplified from genomic DNA by means of the immunoSEQ Assay, a bias-controlled multiplex PCR. The authors processed their data as follows. The number of nucleated cells in each sample was estimated by amplification of reference gene primers within the assay. To quantify the absolute abundance of each unique TCRbeta CDR3 rearrangement, sequence reads were collapsed and filtered. For each sample, productive Simpson clonality was calculated as the square root of Simpson's diversity index over productive rearrangements. In TCRdb, the immuneACCESS table is reduced to in-frame sequences with V and J assigned. These tables do not hold every clone; where another copy was compared, an unresolved V gene accounts for under half, and the others remain unexplained. That table furnishes V, J and clone size, whereas the DNA furnished D and trimming. The sample yields a few hundred thousand clones; around 85% were counted once. 6.2% of the sample rests with the top ten.

The germline V gene (reference sequence) sets CDR1 to MNHEY and CDR2 to SMNVEV. V is pared back by 3 bases and J by 3 bases, with 9 bases lying between the germline termini. There are 14 amino acids in the CDR3, from cysteine to phenylalanine inclusive. The sequence is cut down to CDR3 DNA, 42 bases in frame from base 1. A word on this clone: Its antigen is unknown. Nothing much larger sits one base from this clone, and base qualities are not available.

The receptor chain draws on TRBV27 and TRBJ1-5, and possibly TRBD1, on 6 matching bases. The source of this sequence is a man in his 60s with acute or convalescent COVID-19. The sequencing input was peripheral blood. The CDR3 here reads CASSLDRFNQPQHF. The DNA sequence follows: TGTGCCAGCAGTTTGGACAGATTCAATCAGCCCCAGCATTTT.